The present T cell receptor (beta chain) was sequenced within a study of T cells in localized non-small cell lung cancer. Study-level points and caveats: Uninvolved adjacent lung showed higher T cell clonality than tumor. Because researchers sequenced only one region of the tumor, heterogeneity is still possible. Turning up in adjacent lung were a median approximately 60 of the top 100 tumor clones.

Trimming left V 3 bases short and J 6 bases short, with 2 bases between. Germline V gene sequence: CDR1 SEHNR, CDR2 FQNEAQ (reference sequence). The CDR3 is 10 residues long. Points on this clone: Antigen: not known.

The data were produced by immunoSEQ multiplex PCR, yet TCRdb's version contains in-frame clones alone and is incomplete. Of about 24,000 clones listed, around nine tenths are singletons. This chain joins TRBV7-9 and TRBJ1-1; D uncertain. The sequence derives from a man aged 35-69 years with stage I squamous cell lung carcinoma. The sample in question was peripheral blood, obtained before any cancer treatment. This chain's CDR3 is CASSFPEAFF. The CDR3 DNA is TGTGCCAGCAGCTTCCCTGAAGCTTTCTTT.